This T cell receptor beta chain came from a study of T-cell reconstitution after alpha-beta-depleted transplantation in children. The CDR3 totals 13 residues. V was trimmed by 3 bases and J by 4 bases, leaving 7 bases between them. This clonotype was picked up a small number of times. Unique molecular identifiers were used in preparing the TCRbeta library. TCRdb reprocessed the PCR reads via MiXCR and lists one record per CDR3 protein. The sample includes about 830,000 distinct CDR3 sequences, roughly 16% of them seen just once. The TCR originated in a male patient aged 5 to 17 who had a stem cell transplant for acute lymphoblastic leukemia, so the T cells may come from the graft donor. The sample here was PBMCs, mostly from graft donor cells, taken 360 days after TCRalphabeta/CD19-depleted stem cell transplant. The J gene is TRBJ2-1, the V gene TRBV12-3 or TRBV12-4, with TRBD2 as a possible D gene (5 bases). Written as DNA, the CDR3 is TGTGCCAGCAGTTTGAGGGAATACAATGAGCAGTTCTTC. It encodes CASSLREYNEQFF.